What follows describes a single TCR beta chain. The antigen remains undetermined. The sample belongs to a study of cytomegalovirus exposure and HLA in healthy donors. Turning to the study itself: T cells numbering about 200 million yielded some 120 million unique TCR beta sequences in an earlier analysis. Study-level findings and limits: V- and J-gene trimming in TCR beta was tied to a missense DCLRE1C variant by an analysis performed later.

Both 60 Vbeta primers and 13 Jbeta primers went into the PCR. Clones were sequenced by immunoSEQ multiplex PCR, and TCRdb holds only the in-frame ones, with some missing. The sample has some 170,000 clones, roughly 77% seen once. The germline gives CDR1 SGHTA, CDR2 FQGNSA. Trimming took 0 bases from V and 7 from J; bases not matched to a gene: 12. The CDR3 consists of 17 residues. This sequence joins TRBV7-2 and TRBJ2-5; 9 bases are shared with TRBD1. Sample: PBMCs. The source is a man between 25 and 39 years old in good health and CMV-seropositive. CDR3 DNA sequence: TGTGCCAGCAGCTTAGCCCCCGGGACAGGGTCTGGGGGGACCCAGTACTTC. It encodes CASSLAPGTGSGGTQYF.